This TCR beta chain was retrieved from a study of tumor-infiltrating lymphocytes in primary liver carcinoma. From unsorted bulk tissue weighing about 18-30 mg, DNA and RNA were co-extracted. About this clonotype itself: Its antigen is as yet unknown. Compared with germline, one end of the junction differs, possibly owing to a read error.

General study points: Pairs comparing tumor with adjacent tissue or blood overlapped less than pairs drawn from tumor regions.

Priming with a constant-region primer yielded TCR beta cDNA from 400 to 550 ng total RNA. Three nested multiplex PCR rounds, a slightly modified ARM-PCR method, built the TCR beta libraries. MiXCR, run by TCRdb on the multiplex PCR reads, gives a single entry per CDR3 protein. The repertoire includes 100,000 to 150,000 distinct CDR3 sequences, 60% to 80% of them detected once, and 8.4% sits in the top ten. The specimen was liver tumor tissue from sampling region 3. Subset denoted: tumor region T3, left-lateral pole. The TCR sequence derives from a woman aged 55-70 years with primary liver carcinoma and hepatitis B virus infection.

CDR3 sequence: CASSLAADRRRKVCNEQFF. The CDR3 bases are TGTGCCAGCAGTTTGGCTGCGGACAGGAGGCGGAAAGTCTGCAATGAGCAGTTCTTC. The chain joins TRBV5-6 to TRBJ2-1, with 7 bases aligning to TRBD1. Germline V gene sequence: CDR1 SGHDT, CDR2 YYEEEE. This CDR3 is built from 19 residues.